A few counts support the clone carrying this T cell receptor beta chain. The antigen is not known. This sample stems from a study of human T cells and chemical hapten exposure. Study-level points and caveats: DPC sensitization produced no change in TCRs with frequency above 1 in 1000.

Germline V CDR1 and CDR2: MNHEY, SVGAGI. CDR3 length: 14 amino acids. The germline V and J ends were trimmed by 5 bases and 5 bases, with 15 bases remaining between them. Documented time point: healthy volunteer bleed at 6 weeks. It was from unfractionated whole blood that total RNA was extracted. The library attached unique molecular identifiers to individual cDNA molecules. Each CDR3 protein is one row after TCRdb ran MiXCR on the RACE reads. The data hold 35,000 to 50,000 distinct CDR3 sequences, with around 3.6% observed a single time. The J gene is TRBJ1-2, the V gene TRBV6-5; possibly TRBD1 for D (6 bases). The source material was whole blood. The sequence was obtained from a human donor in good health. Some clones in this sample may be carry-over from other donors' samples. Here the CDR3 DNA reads TGTGCCAGCAGTAACTGGACAGATTCTTATGGCTACACCTTC. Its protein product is CASSNWTDSYGYTF.